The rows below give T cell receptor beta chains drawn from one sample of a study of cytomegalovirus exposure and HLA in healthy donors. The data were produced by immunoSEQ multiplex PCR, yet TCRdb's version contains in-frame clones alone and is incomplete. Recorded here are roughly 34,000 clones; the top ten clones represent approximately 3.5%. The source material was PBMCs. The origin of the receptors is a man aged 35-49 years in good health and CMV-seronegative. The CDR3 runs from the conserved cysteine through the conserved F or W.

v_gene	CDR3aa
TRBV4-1	CASSQARDQGREQYF
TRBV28	CASSPGQGGRTGGYTF
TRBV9	CASSVGGTGANVLTF
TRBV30	CAWNPTLNTEAFF
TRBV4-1	CASSVTGTGDGYTF
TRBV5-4	CASSPREGPYEQYF
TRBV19	CASSISSGRGETQYF
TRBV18	CASSLGLAGAETQYF
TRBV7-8	CASSLTSTIQQGSEYF
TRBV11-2	CASSGAGGLYEQYF
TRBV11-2	CASSLDYWGREGNTEAFF
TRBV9	CASSRGGQGAYNEQFF
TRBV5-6	CASRDRSSYEQYF
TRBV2	CASSDRGFNEKLFF
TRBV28	CASWGQGGLAQHF
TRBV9	CASSLASGTEAFF
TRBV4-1	CASSPEGGTPWIIF
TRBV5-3	CARRSEGGRSYGYTF
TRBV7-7	CASSLEQGATGELFF
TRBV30	CAWSLGGVDYEQYF
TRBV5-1	CASSLVLAGGLAYNEQFF
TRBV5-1	CASSLLAGGAGELFF
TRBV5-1	CASSLARRQRDTEAFF
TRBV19	CASRRQATNTEAFF
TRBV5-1	CASSLALGGGAYEQYF
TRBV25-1	CASSPWIGSTGANVLTF
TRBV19	CASTGSPRGYTF
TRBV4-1	CASSQLRLVRYNEQFF
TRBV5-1	CASSSGQTTDTQYF
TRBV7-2	CASSPRWGGGTEAFF
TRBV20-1	CSASLQGGYTF
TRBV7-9	CASSLTGTGPTEAFF
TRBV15	CATSREATGSEKLFF